The 5 T cell receptor beta chains below all came from one sample that was sequenced in a study of shared clonotypes between healthy human individuals. Measured with immunoSEQ multiplex PCR; TCRdb has only the in-frame clones, and not every one. In the table there are a few million clones, roughly 95% of which are singletons. The sample taken for sequencing was naive CD4+ T cells sorted from blood. The subset denotes: CD45RA+ positively selected. The receptors shown here come from a man between 18 and 35 years old in good health.

The V call is TRBV7-2, the J call TRBJ2-2; 11 positions agree with TRBD2. Germline lookup yields CDR1 SGHTA and CDR2 FQGNSA. The CDR3 has 17 residues. J was trimmed by 4 bases and V by 5 bases; bases with no gene match: 9. CDR3 sequence reads: CASSEDLTSGITGELFF. The CDR3 nucleotides are TGTGCCAGCAGCGAAGATCTGACTAGCGGGATCACCGGGGAGCTGTTTTTT.

V is TRBV18 and J is TRBJ1-2, with a tentative D call TRBD1 (6 bases). The CDR3 is made up of 13 amino acids. Germline CDR1 reads KGHSH; CDR2 reads LQKENI. V was trimmed by 0 bases and J by 8 bases, leaving 10 bases between them. The CDR3: CASSPPPGVGYTF. DNA for the CDR3: TGTGCCAGCTCACCACCGCCAGGGGTGGGCTACACCTTC.

The chain links TRBV27 to TRBJ2-7, with D possibly TRBD2 on 7 matching bases. V was cut by 4 bases and J by 4 bases, with 20 bases left in between. Looked up from germline, CDR1 is MNHEY and CDR2 is SMNVEV (reference sequence). The CDR3 is 16 amino acids. The CDR3 here is CASSSMLGGPVYEQYF. CDR3 DNA sequence: TGTGCCAGCAGTTCGATGCTCGGGGGGCCTGTATACGAGCAGTACTTC.

The V and J genes are TRBV4-3 and TRBJ2-7; D may be TRBD1 or TRBD2 (6 bases each). Trimming took 4 bases from V and 0 from J, leaving 13 bases between them. The CDR3 consists of 15 residues. Looked up from germline, CDR1 is LGHNA and CDR2 is YSLEER. The CDR3 loop is CASSLEGGSSYEQYF. The CDR3 DNA is TGCGCCAGCAGCCTGGAGGGGGGTAGCTCCTACGAGCAGTACTTC.

The CDR3 protein is CASSPALSSGGTDTQYF. The CDR3 nucleotides are TGCGCCAGCAGCCCAGCTCTGTCGAGCGGGGGCACAGATACGCAGTATTTT. V and J are TRBV5-1 and TRBJ2-3, with 7 positions matching TRBD2. J lost 1 base, V lost 4 bases, and 12 bases had no gene match. The V gene's germline CDR1 is SGHRS and CDR2 YFSETQ. CDR3 length: 17 amino acids.